The 6 T cell receptor beta chains reported below all come from one sample, sequenced in a study of human T cells and chemical hapten exposure. This sample's time point: pre-sensitization, week 0. As to treatment: therapeutic diphenylcyclopropenone sensitization with weekly scalp DPC. A single record per CDR3 protein comes from TCRdb applying MiXCR to the RACE reads. The sample records about 61,000 distinct CDR3 sequences, roughly 6.7% being singletons. Sequenced here: whole blood, sampled in connection with sensitization to the hapten diphenylcyclopropenone (DPC). All receptors come from a young woman with alopecia areata. Some clones in this sample may be carry-over from other donors' samples.

This clonotype showed up many times. This sequence joins TRBV5-1 and TRBJ2-5; the D call may be TRBD1 or TRBD2 (5 bases each). The CDR3 covers 15 residues. Germline values: CDR1 SGHRS, CDR2 YFSETQ. Trimming left V 3 bases short and J 7 bases short, with 19 bases between. The CDR3: CASSSAPGATSTQYF. The CDR3 region has the DNA TGCGCCAGCAGCTCGGCCCCCGGGGCTACCTCGACCCAGTACTTC.

This clonotype has ten or more counts. The chain carries TRBV7-9 and TRBJ2-1; 7 bases match TRBD1. CDR3 length equals 15 residues. Trimming cost V 4 bases and J 9 bases; bases outside gene matches: 12. CDR1 is SEHNR and CDR2 is FQNEAQ in the germline V gene (reference sequence). The CDR3 DNA reads TGTGCCAGCAGCTCCCCCGGAGACGACAGGGTTGAGCAGTTCTTC. Its translation is CASSSPGDDRVEQFF.

This clonotype was detected ten times or more. The rearrangement uses TRBV6-1 and TRBJ2-2, with 9 bases aligning to TRBD1. Germline values: CDR1 MNHNS, CDR2 SASEGT. The CDR3 is 14 amino acids. Unmatched junction bases numbered 5, after V lost 5 bases and J lost 7 bases. The CDR3 nucleotides are TGTGCCAGCAGTAGGACAGGGGAGGGCGGGGAGCTGTTTTTT. It codes for CASSRTGEGGELFF.

This clonotype was seen many times. This chain joins TRBV5-4 and TRBJ1-1, with a tentative D call TRBD1 (5 bases). Germline CDR1 and CDR2: SGHNT and YYREEE (reference sequence). The CDR3 consists of 14 residues. V shed 3 bases and J shed 6 bases, with 15 bases lying between them. The CDR3 DNA reads TGTGCCAGCAGCTCGTCGGGGACCGCCGCTGAAGCTTTCTTT. It yields the protein CASSSSGTAAEAFF.

Of note for this clonotype: A much larger clonotype is one base distant, so this may be a read error. V is TRBV5-1 and J is TRBJ2-2; a weak D match, TRBD2 (5 bases). This CDR3 region has 13 residues. Germline loops: CDR1 SGHRS, CDR2 YFSETQ. In nucleotides, the CDR3 is TGCGCCACGACCGATACGAACACCGGGGAGCCGTTTTTT. It specifies CATTDTNTGEPFF. The full variable domain, rest sourced from reference TRBV5-1 and TRBJ2-2, is KAGVTQTPRYLIKTRGQQVTLSCSPISGHRSVSWYQQTPGQGLQFLFEYFSETQRNKGNFPGRFSGRQFSNSRSEMNVSTLELGDSALYLCATTDTNTGEPFFGEGSRLTVL.

J is TRBJ2-7 and V is TRBV6-6; 13 bases match TRBD2. Germline V gene data show CDR1 as MNHNY and CDR2 as SVGAGI (reference sequence). The junction had 12 bases not matched to a gene; V was cut back by 5 bases and J by 2 bases. This CDR3 spans 18 amino acids. CDR3 residues: CASSPARTSGGLPYEQYF. The CDR3 DNA sequence: TGTGCCAGCAGTCCAGCTAGGACTAGCGGGGGCTTACCCTACGAGCAGTACTTC.